This note documents a single TCR beta chain sequence. The data stem from a study of tumor-infiltrating lymphocytes in primary liver carcinoma. Priming with a constant-region primer yielded TCR beta cDNA from 400 to 550 ng total RNA. Nested multiplex PCR, run for three rounds with slightly modified ARM-PCR, yielded TCR beta libraries. One entry per CDR3 protein results from TCRdb running MiXCR on the multiplex PCR reads. In the table there are under 50,000 distinct CDR3 sequences, roughly 70% of which are singletons. Unsorted bulk tissue (roughly 20-31 mg) underwent RNA and DNA co-extraction. The receptor was isolated from a man between 40 and 49 years old with primary liver carcinoma and hepatitis B virus infection. Sequencing was carried out using liver tumor tissue from sampling region 5. Subset described: tumor region T5, tumor centre.

The CDR3 is CASSPQDRLDGETQYF. The CDR3 coding sequence is TGTGCCAGCTCACCGCAAGACAGGTTGGATGGAGAGACCCAGTACTTC. V gene TRBV18 combines with J gene TRBJ2-5, with D tentatively TRBD1 (6 bases). The CDR3 is 16 amino acids. Trimming shortened V by 3 bases and J by 4 bases, and 18 bases separated the two germline ends. CDR1 and CDR2 from the germline V gene are KGHSH and LQKENI.